This TCR beta chain was sequenced in a study of chemoradiotherapy in HPV16-positive cancers. The CDR3 consists of 15 residues. Germline values: CDR1 SGHRS, CDR2 YFSETQ. V was clipped by 0 bases and J by 0 bases, with 7 bases between them. Points on this clone: What it binds is unknown.

Sequenced by immunoSEQ multiplex PCR; TCRdb stores in-frame clones only, minus some. The sample gives some 11,000 clones, about 60% of which show up once; 20% is in the top ten. Study-wide results and limits: Non-HPV-specific T cells did not expand in tumors during treatment, whereas candidate HPV-specific clones and E7-related motifs did. Better recurrence-free survival went with HPV-responsive T-cell expansion in HPV16-positive patients.

This receptor was taken from a human donor with HPV-associated anogenital cancer. This sample was obtained from a patient who underwent chemoradiotherapy. The rearrangement links TRBV5-1 to TRBJ2-1; no clear D. The CDR3 reads CASSLGTLSYNEQFF. CDR3 nucleotide sequence: TGCGCCAGCAGCTTGGGCACTCTCTCCTACAATGAGCAGTTCTTC.